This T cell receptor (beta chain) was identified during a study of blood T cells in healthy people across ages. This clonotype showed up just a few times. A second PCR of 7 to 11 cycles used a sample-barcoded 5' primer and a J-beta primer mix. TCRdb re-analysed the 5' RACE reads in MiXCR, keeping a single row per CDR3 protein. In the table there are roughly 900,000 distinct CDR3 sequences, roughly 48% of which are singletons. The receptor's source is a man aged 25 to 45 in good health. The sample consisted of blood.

The CDR3 DNA reads as TGTGCCAGCAGGGACCTGGGACAGGCGGACGTAAAGACCCAGTACTTC. Amino acids: CASRDLGQADVKTQYF. The V and J genes are TRBV6-5 and TRBJ2-5, with TRBD1 matching 8 bases. Germline trimming cut 6 bases from V and 6 bases from J; bases unmatched to any gene: 15. The CDR3 contains 16 residues. CDR1 is MNHEY and CDR2 is SVGAGI in the germline V gene.